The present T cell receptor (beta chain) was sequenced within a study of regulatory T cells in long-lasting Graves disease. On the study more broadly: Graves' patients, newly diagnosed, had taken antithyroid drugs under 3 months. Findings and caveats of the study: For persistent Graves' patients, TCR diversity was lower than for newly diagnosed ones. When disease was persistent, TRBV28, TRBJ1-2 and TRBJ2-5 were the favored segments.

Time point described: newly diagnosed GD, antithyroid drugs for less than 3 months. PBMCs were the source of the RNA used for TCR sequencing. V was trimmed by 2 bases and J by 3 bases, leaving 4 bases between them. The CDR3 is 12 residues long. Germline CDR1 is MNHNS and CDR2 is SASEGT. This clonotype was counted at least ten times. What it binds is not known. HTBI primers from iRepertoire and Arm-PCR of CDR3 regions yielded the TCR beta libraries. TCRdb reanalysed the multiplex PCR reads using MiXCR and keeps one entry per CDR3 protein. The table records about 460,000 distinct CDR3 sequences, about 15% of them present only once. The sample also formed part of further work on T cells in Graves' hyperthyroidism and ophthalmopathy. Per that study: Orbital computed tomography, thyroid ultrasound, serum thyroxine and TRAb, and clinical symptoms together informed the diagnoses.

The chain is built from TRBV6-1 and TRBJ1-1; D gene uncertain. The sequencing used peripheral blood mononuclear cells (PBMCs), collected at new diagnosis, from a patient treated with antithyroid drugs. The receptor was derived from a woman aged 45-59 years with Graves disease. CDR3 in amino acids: CASSEIDTEAFF. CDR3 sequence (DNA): TGTGCCAGCAGTGAAATTGACACTGAAGCTTTCTTT.